A single T cell receptor beta chain is shown here with its context. No antigen is known for it. MiXCR, run by TCRdb on the reads, gives a single entry per CDR3 protein. The sample holds roughly 280,000 distinct CDR3 sequences, 22% seen once. The record originates from a study of T cell repertoires in cytomegalovirus infection. Study background: Matching HLA type, along with CMV infection, was indicated by public TCR beta signatures. Whole-study findings and limits: Summed frequency of shared TCR beta families picked out CMV carriers who also had the relevant HLA. HLA-C-restricted CMV-specific TCR beta clonotypes prevailed in the ex vivo response.

Germline V gene data show CDR1 as SGDLS and CDR2 as YYNGEE. V was pared by 3 bases and J by 2 bases, with 14 bases between. This CDR3 has 16 amino acids. The chain carries TRBV9 and TRBJ1-4; D may be TRBD1 (6 bases). The TCR sequence derives from a human donor in good health (CMV status not recorded). Some clones in this sample may be carry-over from other donors' samples. Here the sequenced sample was cultured PBMCs, taken from culture after CMV antigen stimulation. Here the CDR3 reads CASSAQRDTTNEKLFF. CDR3 coding DNA: TGTGCCAGCAGCGCACAACGGGACACCACTAATGAAAAACTGTTTTTT.